The table lists the clone carrying this T cell receptor (beta chain) with a few counts. TCRdb reprocessed the RT-PCR reads with MiXCR, giving one entry per CDR3 protein. The profile shows approximately 430,000 distinct CDR3 sequences, about a sixth of them singletons. These data belong to a study of patients and donors after allogeneic stem cell transplantation. The clonotype originates from a human donor who was either an allogeneic HSCT recipient or a stem cell or donor lymphocyte infusion donor (not recorded which). It is not recorded whose cells these are; they may come from a transplant donor. The sample consisted of blood, either unsorted or a sorted T cell fraction (not recorded which).

In nucleotides, the CDR3 is TGTGCCAGCAGCCAAGATCTCCTCGGGAGGGCCACCAACGAGCAGTACTTC. Translating it yields CASSQDLLGRATNEQYF. The chain recombines TRBV3-1 with TRBJ2-7, with 8 bases fitting TRBD2. The CDR3 has 17 residues. V trimming: 0 bases; J trimming: 5 bases; junction bases outside the gene matches: 12. The germline V gene encodes CDR1 LGHDT and CDR2 YNNKEL (reference sequence).